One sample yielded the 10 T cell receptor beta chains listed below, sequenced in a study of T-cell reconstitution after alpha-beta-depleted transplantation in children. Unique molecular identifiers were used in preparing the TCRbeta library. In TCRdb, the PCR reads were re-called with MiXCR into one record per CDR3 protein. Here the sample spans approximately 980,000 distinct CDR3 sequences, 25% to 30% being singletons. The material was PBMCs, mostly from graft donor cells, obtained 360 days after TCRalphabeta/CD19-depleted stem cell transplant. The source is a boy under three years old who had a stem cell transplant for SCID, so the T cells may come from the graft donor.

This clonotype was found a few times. CDR3 nucleotides: TGTGCCAGCAGTGAGGGGCGGATGCTCACAGATACGCAGTATTTT. Translating gives CASSEGRMLTDTQYF. This chain connects TRBV2 to TRBJ2-3; D may be TRBD1 (5 bases). Germline V CDR1 and CDR2: SNHLY, FYNNEI. Trimming took off 3 bases at V and 2 bases at J, with 12 bases between the two ends. CDR3 size: 15 residues.

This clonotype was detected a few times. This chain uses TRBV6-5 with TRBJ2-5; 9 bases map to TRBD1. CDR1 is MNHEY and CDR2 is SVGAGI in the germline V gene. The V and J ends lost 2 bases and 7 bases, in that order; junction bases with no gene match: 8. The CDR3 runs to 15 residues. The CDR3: CASSYVGTGRGTQYF. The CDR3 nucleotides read TGTGCCAGCAGTTACGTAGGGACAGGGAGGGGGACCCAGTACTTC.

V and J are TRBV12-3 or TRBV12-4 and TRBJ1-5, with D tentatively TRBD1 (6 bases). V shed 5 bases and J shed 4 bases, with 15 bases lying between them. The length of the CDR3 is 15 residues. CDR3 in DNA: TGTGCCAGCAGTCGTCCCGGGACACTTAATCAGCCCCAGCATTTT. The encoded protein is CASSRPGTLNQPQHF.

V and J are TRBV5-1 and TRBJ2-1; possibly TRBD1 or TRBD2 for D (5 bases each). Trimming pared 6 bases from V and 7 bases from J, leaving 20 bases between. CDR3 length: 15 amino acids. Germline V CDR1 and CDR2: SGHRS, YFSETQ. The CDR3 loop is CASTQGPEAYNEQFF. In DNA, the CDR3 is TGCGCCAGCACTCAGGGACCCGAGGCTTATAATGAGCAGTTCTTC. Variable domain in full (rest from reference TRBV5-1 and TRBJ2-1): KAGVTQTPRYLIKTRGQQVTLSCSPISGHRSVSWYQQTPGQGLQFLFEYFSETQRNKGNFPGRFSGRQFSNSRSEMNVSTLELGDSALYLCASTQGPEAYNEQFFGPGTRLTVL.

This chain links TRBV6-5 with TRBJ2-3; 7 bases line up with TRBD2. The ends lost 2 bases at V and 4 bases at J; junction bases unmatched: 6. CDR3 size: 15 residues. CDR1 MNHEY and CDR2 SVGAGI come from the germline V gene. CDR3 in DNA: TGTGCCAGCAGTTACACGACTAGCTTTGCAGATACGCAGTATTTT. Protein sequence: CASSYTTSFADTQYF.

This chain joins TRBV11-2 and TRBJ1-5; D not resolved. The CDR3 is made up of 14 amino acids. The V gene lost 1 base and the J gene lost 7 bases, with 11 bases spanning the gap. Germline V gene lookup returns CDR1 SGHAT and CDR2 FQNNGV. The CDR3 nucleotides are TGTGCCAGCAGCTTAGTTGGGGAGAGGCAGCCCCAGCATTTT. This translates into CASSLVGERQPQHF.

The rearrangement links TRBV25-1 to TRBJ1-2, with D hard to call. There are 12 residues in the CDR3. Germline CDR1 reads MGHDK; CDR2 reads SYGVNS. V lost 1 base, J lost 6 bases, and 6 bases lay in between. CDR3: CASSELAHGYTF. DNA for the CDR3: TGTGCCAGCAGTGAATTGGCCCATGGCTACACCTTC.

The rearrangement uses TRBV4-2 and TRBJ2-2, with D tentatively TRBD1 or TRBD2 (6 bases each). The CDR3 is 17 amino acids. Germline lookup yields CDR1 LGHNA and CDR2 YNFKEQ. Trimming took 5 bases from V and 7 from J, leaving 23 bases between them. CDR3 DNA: TGTGCCAGCAGCAAACACCCGAGGGGGGATGGCGGCGGGGAGCTGTTTTTT. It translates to CASSKHPRGDGGGELFF.

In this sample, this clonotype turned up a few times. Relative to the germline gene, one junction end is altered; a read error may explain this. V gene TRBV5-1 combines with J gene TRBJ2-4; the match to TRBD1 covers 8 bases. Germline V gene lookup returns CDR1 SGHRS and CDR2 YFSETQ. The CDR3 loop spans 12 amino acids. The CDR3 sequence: CASSLGTGFAHF. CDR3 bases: TGCGCCAGCAGCTTGGGGACAGGGTTCGCACACTTC.

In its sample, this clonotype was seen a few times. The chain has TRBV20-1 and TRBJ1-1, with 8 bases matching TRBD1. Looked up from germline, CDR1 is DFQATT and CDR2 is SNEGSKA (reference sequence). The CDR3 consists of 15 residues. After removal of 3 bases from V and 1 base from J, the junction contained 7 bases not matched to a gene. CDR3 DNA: TGCAGTGCTAGCCAAAGCGGGACAGGGAACACTGAAGCTTTCTTT. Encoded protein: CSASQSGTGNTEAFF.